This TCR beta chain comes out of a study of T-cell reconstitution after alpha-beta-depleted transplantation in children. Preparing the TCRbeta library involved the use of unique molecular identifiers. TCRdb called the PCR reads again in MiXCR, with one record for every CDR3 protein. This sample has about 900,000 distinct CDR3 sequences, with roughly 29% found just once. A few counts support this clonotype. The V gene's germline CDR1 is SGHRS and CDR2 YFSETQ. V shed 0 bases and J 8 bases; nucleotides not matched to a gene: 8. This CDR3 is built from 15 residues. This clonotype was sampled from a boy less than two years old who had a stem cell transplant for SCID, so the T cells may come from the graft donor. V usage is TRBV5-1 and J usage is TRBJ1-2; 9 nucleotides align to TRBD1. The sample consisted of PBMCs, mostly from graft donor cells, taken 360 days after TCRalphabeta/CD19-depleted stem cell transplant. This CDR3 is CASSLVTTGGGGYTF. CDR3 in DNA: TGCGCCAGCAGCTTGGTAACCACAGGGGGCGGCGGCTACACCTTC. The complete variable domain, with remaining parts taken from reference TRBV5-1 and TRBJ1-2, reads KAGVTQTPRYLIKTRGQQVTLSCSPISGHRSVSWYQQTPGQGLQFLFEYFSETQRNKGNFPGRFSGRQFSNSRSEMNVSTLELGDSALYLCASSLVTTGGGGYTFGSGTRLTVV.